A selection of T cell receptor beta chains follows, all from one sample in a study of blood T cell repertoires in COVID-19. Using immunoSEQ multiplex PCR, the repertoire was profiled, and TCRdb retains in-frame clones only, with some absent. The top ten hold over 1.2% of the sample, which has 90,000 to 130,000 clones, more than 75% seen once. The specimen sequenced was peripheral blood. These receptor sequences come from a man between 40 and 49 years old with acute or convalescent COVID-19. CDR3s include the opening cysteine and the closing phenylalanine or tryptophan. D genes are given only for firm matches. The size field is filled for only some rows; it gives once, few, many or a size class.

abundance	d_gene	v_gene	j_gene	CDR3nt	CDR3aa
-	-	TRBV12-3/TRBV12-4	TRBJ1-1	TGTGCCAGCAGTTTAGGGGGCACAACCGAAGCTTTCTTT	CASSLGGTTEAFF
-	TRBD1	TRBV15	TRBJ1-5	TGTGCCACCAGCAGGGCGGGACAGGGGGTTTTCAATCAGCCCCAGCATTTT	CATSRAGQGVFNQPQHF
-	TRBD2	TRBV29-1	TRBJ2-2	TGCAGCGTTGAGCGGGCTAGCGGGGGGACCGACGCGAACACCGGGGAGCTGTTTTTT	CSVERASGGTDANTGELFF
-	-	TRBV5-1	TRBJ2-1	TGCGCCAGCAGTCGCGACTTTAGCTCCTACAATGAGCAGTTCTTC	CASSRDFSSYNEQFF
-	-	TRBV21-1	TRBJ2-3	TGTGCCCGCAGAGGGGAGACAGGTAAACCAGATACGCAGTATTTT	CARRGETGKPDTQYF
-	-	TRBV6-5	TRBJ2-7	TGTGCCAGCAGTCTCAGAGACGGGAGTCCCTACGAGCAGTACTTC	CASSLRDGSPYEQYF
-	-	TRBV19	TRBJ1-1	TGTGCCAGTAGTATCCGGGGGCGCGGGGGACACACTGAAGCTTTCTTT	CASSIRGRGGHTEAFF
-	-	TRBV28	TRBJ1-2	TGTGCCAGCAGTGAACCCAATGCCCGGGGTGATGGCTACACCTTC	CASSEPNARGDGYTF
-	-	TRBV5-1	TRBJ2-2	TGCGCCAGCAGCTTGCGGGCAGGAGGGGACACCGGGGAGCTGTTTTTT	CASSLRAGGDTGELFF
-	TRBD2	TRBV5-4	TRBJ2-4	TGTGCCAGCAGCCGGCGGATGGCTAGCGGTAAAAACATTCAGTACTTC	CASSRRMASGKNIQYF
-	-	TRBV6-5	TRBJ2-1	TGTGCCAGCAGTTACGCGAGCTCCTACAATGAGCAGTTCTTC	CASSYASSYNEQFF
-	-	TRBV6-5	TRBJ2-7	TGTGCCAGCAGCACCTCCGGGTTATACGAGCAGTACTTC	CASSTSGLYEQYF
-	TRBD2	TRBV10-2	TRBJ2-1	TGCGCCAGCGCCCAAAGACTAGCGGGAGTGGGTGAGCAGTTCTTC	CASAQRLAGVGEQFF
-	-	TRBV21-1	TRBJ2-5	TGTGCCAGCAGCAACTGTTCGGTAGCGGAGTATGGAGAGACCCAGTACTTC	CASSNCSVAEYGETQYF
-	TRBD2	TRBV2	TRBJ2-3	TGTGCCAGCAATAAGCGGGATGCGGCAGATACGCAGTATTTT	CASNKRDAADTQYF
few	-	TRBV6-5	TRBJ1-1	TGTGCCAGCAGTTACCGCAGGGGTCCTGAAGCTTTCTTT	CASSYRRGPEAFF
few	-	TRBV24-1	TRBJ1-1	TGTGCCACCAGTGATTCCCCCTCGGGTGAAGCTTTCTTT	CATSDSPSGEAFF
-	TRBD2	TRBV7-8	TRBJ2-1	TGTGCCAGCAGCTTAGGTCGCGGGACTAGCTCTTACAATGAGCAGTTCTTC	CASSLGRGTSSYNEQFF
-	-	TRBV6-2/TRBV6-3	TRBJ2-1	TGTGCCAGCAGTGGCCACAGGGCGGCTAGCTCCCATGAGCAGTTCTTC	CASSGHRAASSHEQFF
-	TRBD2	TRBV7-6	TRBJ2-7	TGTGCCAGCAGCTTCGGCGGGGGAGCGTACGAGCAGTACTTC	CASSFGGGAYEQYF
-	-	TRBV21-1	TRBJ2-7	-	CASWGQGAYEQYF
-	TRBD1	TRBV9	TRBJ2-2	TGTGCCAGCAGCCCCAGGGACAGGTACACCGGGGAGCTGTTTTTT	CASSPRDRYTGELFF
-	-	TRBV11-2	TRBJ2-3	TGTGCCAGCAGCCCAGGGTTGAGCACAGATACGCAGTATTTT	CASSPGLSTDTQYF
-	-	TRBV7-2	TRBJ1-3	TGTGCCAGCAGCTTATCCCCCCCGGGACTCATTGGAGACACCATATATTTT	CASSLSPPGLIGDTIYF
-	TRBD2	TRBV4-3	TRBJ2-7	TGCGCCAGCAGCCAAGAACAAGCGGGGGTTACCTACGAGCAGTACTTC	CASSQEQAGVTYEQYF
once	-	TRBV18	TRBJ2-5	TGTGCCAGCTCACCGGCGCGGGAGACCCAGTACTTC	CASSPARETQYF
-	TRBD2	TRBV19	TRBJ2-3	TGTGCCAGTAGAAACGAGCGGGGGGGCACAGATACGCAGTATTTT	CASRNERGGTDTQYF
-	-	TRBV5-1	TRBJ1-3	TGCGCCAGCAGCCCGGAAGGGGAACCTGGAAACACCATATATTTT	CASSPEGEPGNTIYF
once	TRBD2	TRBV19	TRBJ2-1	TGTGCCAGTAGTCAGACTAGCGGGAGGAGAAATGAGCAGTTCTTC	CASSQTSGRRNEQFF
-	-	TRBV6-5	TRBJ1-2	TGTGCCAGCAGTTACTCCCCACAGGGTATCCCCAATGGCTACACCTTC	CASSYSPQGIPNGYTF
-	TRBD2	TRBV5-1	TRBJ2-1	TGCGCCAGCAGCTCTACTAGCGGCGTCTACAATGAGCAGTTCTTC	CASSSTSGVYNEQFF
-	TRBD1	TRBV7-9	TRBJ1-6	TGTGCCAGCAGCCGGACAGGGGATTCACCCCTCCACTTT	CASSRTGDSPLHF
-	-	TRBV4-2	TRBJ2-5	TGTGCCAGCAGCCAAGATCTCGTGAGGGTCCCCGGCCAAGAGACCCAGTACTTC	CASSQDLVRVPGQETQYF
-	TRBD1	TRBV19	TRBJ1-5	TGTGCCAGTAGTATAACGGGACAGGGAGGCAATCAGCCCCAGCATTTT	CASSITGQGGNQPQHF
-	TRBD2	TRBV9	TRBJ2-1	TGTGCCAGCAGCGTACCCGCTGGCGGGGGGTACAATGAGCAGTTCTTC	CASSVPAGGGYNEQFF
-	-	TRBV11-1	TRBJ2-3	TGTGCCAGCAGCTTCGAAGCGGCCCGCACAGATACGCAGTATTTT	CASSFEAARTDTQYF
-	TRBD2	TRBV28	TRBJ2-7	TGTGCCAGCAGGGGGGGACTAGCGGACGGCCACGAGCAGTACTTC	CASRGGLADGHEQYF
-	-	TRBV21-1	TRBJ2-3	TGTGCCAGCAGCAACCGGACTAGCGGGGGCACAGATACGCAGTATTTT	CASSNRTSGGTDTQYF
-	TRBD2	TRBV7-3	TRBJ2-5	TGTGCCAGCAGCTTAGGGGTAGCGGGAGCGCAAGAGACCCAGTACTTC	CASSLGVAGAQETQYF
once	TRBD2	TRBV18	TRBJ2-1	TGTGCCAGCTCACCACCGGGGAGGGCCGGGATCAATGAGCAGTTCTTC	CASSPPGRAGINEQFF
-	TRBD1	TRBV7-2	TRBJ1-6	TGTGCCAGCAGCTCCAGGGGGCTTAGTTCACCCCTCCACTTT	CASSSRGLSSPLHF
-	TRBD1	TRBV5-1	TRBJ1-3	TGCGCCAGCAGCGCCAGACAGGGAGGACACACCATATATTTT	CASSARQGGHTIYF
-	-	TRBV7-2	TRBJ2-1	TGTGCCAGCAGCTTAGTACGCGGGGACTACAATGAGCAGTTCTTC	CASSLVRGDYNEQFF
-	TRBD1	TRBV10-3	TRBJ2-7	TGTGCCTCCCAGGGACAGGGTTACGAGCAGTACTTC	CASQGQGYEQYF
-	-	TRBV10-3	TRBJ1-5	TGTGCCATCAGTGAGTCCGCGACTAGTCAGCCCCAGCATTTT	CAISESATSQPQHF
-	-	TRBV6-5	TRBJ1-5	TGTGCCAGCAGACTCCTCCGGGGAAGCAATCAGCCCCAGCATTTT	CASRLLRGSNQPQHF